Listed here is a single TCR beta chain. Its matching antigen is unknown. The data stem from a study of graft-versus-host responses after intestinal transplantation. About the study: Recipients underwent multivisceral, liver-intestinal, or isolated intestinal transplants.

Study-wide results and limits: Recipient marrow contained GvH clones, some of which appeared first in ileum or blood. HvG clone declines early post-transplant were associated with peak circulating GvH levels.

Clones were sequenced by immunoSEQ multiplex PCR, and TCRdb holds only the in-frame ones, with some missing. The repertoire holds about 120,000 clones, with 85% to 95% as singletons. CDR3 length: 14 residues. V lost 3 bases to trimming and J lost 5 bases; unmatched junction nucleotides: 3. Germline V gene lookup returns CDR1 MGHRA and CDR2 YSYEKL. This clonotype was obtained from a human donor who received an intestinal transplant. Sequencing used unstimulated CD8+ T cells sorted from spleen or lymph node cells, obtained before intestinal transplant. The chain combines TRBV4-1 with TRBJ2-2, with TRBD2 identical over 7 bases. The CDR3 spells CASSQSGGTGELFF. The CDR3, as DNA: TGCGCCAGCAGCCAGTCCGGGGGGACCGGGGAGCTGTTTTTT.